This T cell receptor beta chain was recorded in a study of blood T cell repertoires in COVID-19. Turning to the study itself: Sites across the United States, Italy and Spain contributed samples from acute and convalescent COVID-19. PBMCs, B-cell-depleted T cells, or T cells provided the cDNA or gDNA that made up the material.

Original handling: The assay estimated nucleated cells by amplifying reference gene primers. Libraries were prepared by immunoSEQ multiplex PCR; TCRdb keeps only in-frame clonotypes and omits some of them. V and J calls and clone size are those listed in that table; D and trimming were worked out from the DNA. The table records around 130,000 clones, roughly four fifths of them present only once. Germline V gene data show CDR1 as SNHLY and CDR2 as FYNNEI. J gave up 3 bases and V 0 bases, and 7 bases lay outside the gene matches. The CDR3 extends over 18 amino acids. This clone was seen only once. The sample consisted of peripheral blood. The rearrangement links TRBV2 to TRBJ2-1; 11 nucleotides agree with TRBD2. This receptor was obtained from a woman aged 45-60 years with acute or convalescent COVID-19. The CDR3 nucleotides read TGTGCCAGCAGTGAAGCAGAGCTAGCGGGGGGTCTCTACAATGAGCAGTTCTTC. Translation: CASSEAELAGGLYNEQFF.